The clone carrying this TCR beta chain has a handful of counts. Its cognate antigen is unknown. Deletions cut 2 bases from V and 9 bases from J, with 11 bases between. The germline V gene has CDR1 KGHSH and CDR2 LQKENI. The CDR3 loop spans 14 amino acids. This specimen belongs to a study of T cells in Graves' hyperthyroidism and ophthalmopathy. Regarding the study as a whole: Stable hyperthyroidism was separated from ophthalmopathy by a model based on 13 V-J features. The majority of expanded thyroid clonotypes above 0.001 also appeared in blood.

What was amplified from RNA transcripts were TCR beta CDR3 regions. HTBI primers were employed in a first-round RT-PCR of the TCR CDR3. TCRdb reprocessed the multiplex PCR reads with MiXCR, giving one entry per CDR3 protein. The data contain under 350,000 distinct CDR3 sequences, about a sixth of them singletons. Used for diagnoses were clinical symptoms, serum thyroxine and TRAb, thyroid ultrasound and orbital computed tomography. The sample comprised blood. The rearrangement joins TRBV18 to TRBJ1-6, with no clear D. The TCR originated in a woman aged 60 to 75 with Graves' ophthalmopathy. CDR3 amino acids: CASSPEVVSSPLHF. In DNA form, the CDR3 reads TGTGCCAGCTCACCAGAGGTTGTGAGTTCACCCCTCCACTTT.